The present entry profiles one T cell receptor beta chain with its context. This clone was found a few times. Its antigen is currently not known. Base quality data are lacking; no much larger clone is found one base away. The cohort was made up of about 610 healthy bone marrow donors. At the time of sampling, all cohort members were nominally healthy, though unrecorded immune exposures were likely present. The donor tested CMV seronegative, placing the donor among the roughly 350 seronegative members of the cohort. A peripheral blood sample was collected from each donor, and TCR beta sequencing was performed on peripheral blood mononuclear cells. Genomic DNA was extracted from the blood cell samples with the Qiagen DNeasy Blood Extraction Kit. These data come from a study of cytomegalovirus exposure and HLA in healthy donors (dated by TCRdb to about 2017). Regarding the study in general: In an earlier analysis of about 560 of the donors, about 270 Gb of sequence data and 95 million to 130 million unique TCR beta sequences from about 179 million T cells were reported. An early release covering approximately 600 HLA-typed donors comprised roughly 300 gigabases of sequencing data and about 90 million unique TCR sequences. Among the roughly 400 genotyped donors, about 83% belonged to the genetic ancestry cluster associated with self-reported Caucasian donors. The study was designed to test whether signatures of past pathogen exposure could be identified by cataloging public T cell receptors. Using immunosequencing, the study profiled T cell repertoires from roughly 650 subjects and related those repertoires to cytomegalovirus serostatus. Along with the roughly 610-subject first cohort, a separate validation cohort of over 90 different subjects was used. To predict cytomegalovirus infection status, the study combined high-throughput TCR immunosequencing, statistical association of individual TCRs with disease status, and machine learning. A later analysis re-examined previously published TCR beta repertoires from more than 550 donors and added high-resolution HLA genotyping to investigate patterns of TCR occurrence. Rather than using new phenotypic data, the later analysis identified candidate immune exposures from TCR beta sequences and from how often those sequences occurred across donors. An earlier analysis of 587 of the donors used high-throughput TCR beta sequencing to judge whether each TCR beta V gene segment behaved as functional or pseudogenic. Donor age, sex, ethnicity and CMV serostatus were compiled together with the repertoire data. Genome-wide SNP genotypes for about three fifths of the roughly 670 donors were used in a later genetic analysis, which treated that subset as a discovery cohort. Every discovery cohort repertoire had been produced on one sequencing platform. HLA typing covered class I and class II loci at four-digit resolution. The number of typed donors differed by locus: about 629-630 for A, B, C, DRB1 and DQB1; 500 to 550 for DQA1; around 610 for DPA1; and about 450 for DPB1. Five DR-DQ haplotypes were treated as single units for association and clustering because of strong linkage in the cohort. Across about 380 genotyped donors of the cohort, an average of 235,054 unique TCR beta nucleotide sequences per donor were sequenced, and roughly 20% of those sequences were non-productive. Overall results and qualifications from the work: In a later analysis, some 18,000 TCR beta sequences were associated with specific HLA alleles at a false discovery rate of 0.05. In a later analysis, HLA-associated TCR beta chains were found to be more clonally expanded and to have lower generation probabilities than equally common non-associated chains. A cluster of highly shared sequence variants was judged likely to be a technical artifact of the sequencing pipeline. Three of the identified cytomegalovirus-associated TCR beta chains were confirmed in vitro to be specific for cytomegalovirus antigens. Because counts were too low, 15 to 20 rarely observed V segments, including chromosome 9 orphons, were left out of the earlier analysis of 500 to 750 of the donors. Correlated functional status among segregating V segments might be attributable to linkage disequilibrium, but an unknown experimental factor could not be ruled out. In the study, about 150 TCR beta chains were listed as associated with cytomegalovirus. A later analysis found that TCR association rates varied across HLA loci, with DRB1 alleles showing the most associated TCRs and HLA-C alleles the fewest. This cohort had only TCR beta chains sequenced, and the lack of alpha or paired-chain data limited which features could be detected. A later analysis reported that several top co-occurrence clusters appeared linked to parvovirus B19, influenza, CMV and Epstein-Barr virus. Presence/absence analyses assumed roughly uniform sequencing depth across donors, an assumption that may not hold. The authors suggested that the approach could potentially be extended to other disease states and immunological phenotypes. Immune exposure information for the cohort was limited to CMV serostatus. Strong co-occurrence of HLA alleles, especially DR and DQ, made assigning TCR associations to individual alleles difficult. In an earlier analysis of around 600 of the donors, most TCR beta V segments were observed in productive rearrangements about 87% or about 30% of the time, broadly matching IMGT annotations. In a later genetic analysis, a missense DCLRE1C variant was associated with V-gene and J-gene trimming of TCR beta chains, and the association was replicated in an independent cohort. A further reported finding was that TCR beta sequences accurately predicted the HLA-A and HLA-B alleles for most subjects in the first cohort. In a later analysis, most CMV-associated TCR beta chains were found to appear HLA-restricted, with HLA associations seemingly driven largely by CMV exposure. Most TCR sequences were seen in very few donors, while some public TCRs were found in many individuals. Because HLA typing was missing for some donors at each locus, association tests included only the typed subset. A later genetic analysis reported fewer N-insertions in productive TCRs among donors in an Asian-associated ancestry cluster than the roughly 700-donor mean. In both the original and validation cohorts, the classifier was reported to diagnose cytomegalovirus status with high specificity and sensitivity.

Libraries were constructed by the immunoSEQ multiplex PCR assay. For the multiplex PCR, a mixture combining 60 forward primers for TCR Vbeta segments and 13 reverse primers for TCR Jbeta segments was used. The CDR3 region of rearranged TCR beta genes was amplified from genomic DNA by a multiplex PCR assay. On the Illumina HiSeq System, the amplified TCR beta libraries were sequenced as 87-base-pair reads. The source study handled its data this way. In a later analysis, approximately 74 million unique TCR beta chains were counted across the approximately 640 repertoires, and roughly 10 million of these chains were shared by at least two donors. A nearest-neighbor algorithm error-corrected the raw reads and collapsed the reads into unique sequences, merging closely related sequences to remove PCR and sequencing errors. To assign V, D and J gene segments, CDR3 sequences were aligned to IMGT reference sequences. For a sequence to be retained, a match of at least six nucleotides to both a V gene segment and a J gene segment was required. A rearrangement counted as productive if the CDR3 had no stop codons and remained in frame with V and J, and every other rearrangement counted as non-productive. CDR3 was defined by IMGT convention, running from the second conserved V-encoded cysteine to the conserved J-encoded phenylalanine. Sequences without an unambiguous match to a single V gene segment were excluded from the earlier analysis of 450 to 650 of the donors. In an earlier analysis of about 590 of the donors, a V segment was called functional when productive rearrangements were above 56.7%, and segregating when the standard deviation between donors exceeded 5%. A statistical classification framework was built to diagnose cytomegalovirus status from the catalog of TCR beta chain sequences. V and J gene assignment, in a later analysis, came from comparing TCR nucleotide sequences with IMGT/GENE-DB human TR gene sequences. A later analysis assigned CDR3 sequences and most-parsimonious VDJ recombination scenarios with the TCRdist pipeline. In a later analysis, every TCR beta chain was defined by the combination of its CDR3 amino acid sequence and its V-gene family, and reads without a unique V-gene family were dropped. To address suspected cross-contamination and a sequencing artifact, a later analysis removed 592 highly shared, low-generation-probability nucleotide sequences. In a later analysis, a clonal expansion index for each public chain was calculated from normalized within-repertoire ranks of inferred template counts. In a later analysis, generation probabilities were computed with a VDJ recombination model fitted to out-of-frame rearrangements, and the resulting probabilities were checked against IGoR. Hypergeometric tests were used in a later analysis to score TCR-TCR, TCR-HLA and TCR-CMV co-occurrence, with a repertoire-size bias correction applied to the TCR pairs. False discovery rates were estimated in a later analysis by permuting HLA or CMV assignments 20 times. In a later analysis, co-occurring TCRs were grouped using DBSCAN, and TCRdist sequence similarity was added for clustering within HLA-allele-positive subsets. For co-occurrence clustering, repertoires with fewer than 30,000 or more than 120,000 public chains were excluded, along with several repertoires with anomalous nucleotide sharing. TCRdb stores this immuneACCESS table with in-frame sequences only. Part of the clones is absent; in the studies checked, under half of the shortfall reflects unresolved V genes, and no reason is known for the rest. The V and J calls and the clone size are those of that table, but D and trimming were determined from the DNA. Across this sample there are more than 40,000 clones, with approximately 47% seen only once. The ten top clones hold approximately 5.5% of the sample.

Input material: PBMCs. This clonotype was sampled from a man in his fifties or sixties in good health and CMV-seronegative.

The CDR3 here reads CASSSSGKVGETQYF. The DNA reads TGTGCCAGCAGCTCCAGCGGGAAGGTCGGGGAGACCCAGTACTTC. The V and J segments used are TRBV7-2 and TRBJ2-5, with 7 middle bases fitting TRBD2. The CDR3 spans 15 residues, from the cysteine through the phenylalanine. The retained sequence is limited to the CDR3, 45 bases, with the frame set at the first base. V is pruned by 4 bases and J by 5 bases, leaving 10 bases of the junction without a gene match. CDR1 SGHTA and CDR2 FQGNSA were looked up in the germline V gene.